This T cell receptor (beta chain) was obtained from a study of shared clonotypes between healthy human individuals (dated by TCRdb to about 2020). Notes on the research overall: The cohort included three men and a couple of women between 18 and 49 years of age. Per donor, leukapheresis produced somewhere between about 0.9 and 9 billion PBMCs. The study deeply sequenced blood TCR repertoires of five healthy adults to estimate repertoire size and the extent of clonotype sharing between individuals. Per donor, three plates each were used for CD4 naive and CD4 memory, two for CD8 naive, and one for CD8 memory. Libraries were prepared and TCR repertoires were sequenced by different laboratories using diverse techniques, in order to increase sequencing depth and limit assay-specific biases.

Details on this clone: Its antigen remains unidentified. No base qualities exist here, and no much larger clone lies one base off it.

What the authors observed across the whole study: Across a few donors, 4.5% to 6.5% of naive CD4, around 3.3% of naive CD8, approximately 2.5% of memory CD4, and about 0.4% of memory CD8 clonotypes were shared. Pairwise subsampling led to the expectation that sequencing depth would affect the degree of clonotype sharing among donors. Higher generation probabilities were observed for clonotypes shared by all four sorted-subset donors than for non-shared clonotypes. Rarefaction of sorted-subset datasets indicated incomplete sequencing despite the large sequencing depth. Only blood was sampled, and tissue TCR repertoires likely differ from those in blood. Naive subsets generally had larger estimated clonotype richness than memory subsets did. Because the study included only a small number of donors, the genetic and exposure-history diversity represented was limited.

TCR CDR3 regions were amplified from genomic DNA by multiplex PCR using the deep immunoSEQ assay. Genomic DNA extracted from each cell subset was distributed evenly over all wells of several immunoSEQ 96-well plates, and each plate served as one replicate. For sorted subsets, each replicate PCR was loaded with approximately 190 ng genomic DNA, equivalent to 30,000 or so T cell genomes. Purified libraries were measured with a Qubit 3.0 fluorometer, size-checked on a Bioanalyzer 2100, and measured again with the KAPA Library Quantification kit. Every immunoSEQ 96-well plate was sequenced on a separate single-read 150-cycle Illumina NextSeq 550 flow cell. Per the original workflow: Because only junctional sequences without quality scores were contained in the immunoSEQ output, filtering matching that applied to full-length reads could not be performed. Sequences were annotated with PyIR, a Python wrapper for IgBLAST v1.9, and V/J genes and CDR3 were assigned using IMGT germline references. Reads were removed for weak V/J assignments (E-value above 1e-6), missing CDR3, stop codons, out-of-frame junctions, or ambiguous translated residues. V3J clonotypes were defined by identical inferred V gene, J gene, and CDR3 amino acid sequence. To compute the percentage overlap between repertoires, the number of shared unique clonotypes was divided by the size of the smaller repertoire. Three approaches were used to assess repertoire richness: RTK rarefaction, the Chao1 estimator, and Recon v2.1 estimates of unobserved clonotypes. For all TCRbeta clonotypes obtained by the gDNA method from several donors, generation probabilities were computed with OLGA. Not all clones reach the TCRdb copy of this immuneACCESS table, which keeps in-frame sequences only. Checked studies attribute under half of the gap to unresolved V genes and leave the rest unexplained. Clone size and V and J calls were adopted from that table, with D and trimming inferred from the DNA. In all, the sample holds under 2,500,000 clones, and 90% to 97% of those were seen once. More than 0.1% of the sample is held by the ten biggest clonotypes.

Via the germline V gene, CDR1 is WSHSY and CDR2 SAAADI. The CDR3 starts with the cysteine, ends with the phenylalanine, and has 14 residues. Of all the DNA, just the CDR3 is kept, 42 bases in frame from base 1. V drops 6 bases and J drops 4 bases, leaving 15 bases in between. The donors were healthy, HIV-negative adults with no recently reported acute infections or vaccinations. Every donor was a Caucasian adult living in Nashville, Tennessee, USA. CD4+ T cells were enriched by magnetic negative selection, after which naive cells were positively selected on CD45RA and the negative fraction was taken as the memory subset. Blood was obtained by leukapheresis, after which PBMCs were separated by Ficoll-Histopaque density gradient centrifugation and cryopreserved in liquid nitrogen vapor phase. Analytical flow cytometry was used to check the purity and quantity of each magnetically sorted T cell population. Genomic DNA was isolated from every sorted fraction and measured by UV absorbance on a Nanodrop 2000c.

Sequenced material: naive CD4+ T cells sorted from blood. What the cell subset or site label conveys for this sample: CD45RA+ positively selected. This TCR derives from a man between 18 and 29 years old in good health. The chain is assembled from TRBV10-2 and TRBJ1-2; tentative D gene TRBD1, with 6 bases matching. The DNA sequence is TGCGCCAGCAGCAGACAGGATGAAGGCTATGGCTACACCTTC. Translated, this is CASSRQDEGYGYTF.